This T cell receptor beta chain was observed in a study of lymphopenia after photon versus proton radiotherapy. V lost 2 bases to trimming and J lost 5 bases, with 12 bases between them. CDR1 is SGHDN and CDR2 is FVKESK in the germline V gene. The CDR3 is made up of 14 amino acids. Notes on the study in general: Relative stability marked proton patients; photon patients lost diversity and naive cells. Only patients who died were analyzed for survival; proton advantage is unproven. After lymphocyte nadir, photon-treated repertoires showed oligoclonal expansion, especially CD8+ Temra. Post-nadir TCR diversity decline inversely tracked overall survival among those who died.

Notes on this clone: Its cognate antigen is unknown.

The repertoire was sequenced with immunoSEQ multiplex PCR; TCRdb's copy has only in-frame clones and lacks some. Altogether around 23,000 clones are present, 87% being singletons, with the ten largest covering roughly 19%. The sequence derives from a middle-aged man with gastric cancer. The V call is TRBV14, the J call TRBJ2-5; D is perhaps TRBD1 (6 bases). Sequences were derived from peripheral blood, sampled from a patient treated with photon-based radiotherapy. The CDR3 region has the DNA TGTGCCAGCAGCCAAACCAGGGGCAGGGAGACCCAGTACTTC. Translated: CASSQTRGRETQYF.